This TCR beta chain was profiled in a study of post-analysis software for immune sequencing data (dated by TCRdb to the mid-2010s). Broadly, across the study: Recorded disease courses included relapsing-remitting, secondary progressive and progressive-relapsing multiple sclerosis, with some patients lacking subtype annotation. A subset of samples was prepared in parallel using single-end sample barcoding, then pooled and co-amplified after Illumina adapter ligation. The patient repertoires were set against about 12 previously published healthy control repertoires from donors whose ages ranged from roughly 6 to 26 years. The study at large found these results: Strong co-clustering of samples prepared in the same batch was shown by direct clustering with F measure, prompting a batch-effect correction. Compared with controls, multiple sclerosis patients had significantly lower normalized Chao1 diversity, a finding suggesting substantial peripheral T-cell clonal expansion. Patients showed significantly higher frequencies than controls for 4 or 5 TRBV segments, among them TRBV5-6, TRBV5-1 and TRBV20-1. The control group was slightly older than the multiple sclerosis patient group.

Preparation of the library involved PCR. TCRdb names Illumina HiSeq 2500 as the instrument used. To reduce PCR and sequencing biases, unique molecular identifiers were incorporated into the TCR beta cDNA libraries. About 500,000 cDNA molecules were obtained for every 1 to 10 million input T cells, so each molecule roughly corresponded to one T cell. Patient libraries were prepared and sequenced with the same protocol used for the earlier healthy control dataset. Within a given batch, samples were prepared together, multiplexed and sequenced on the same HiSeq lane. On the authors' methods: Raw barcoded reads were processed with MIGEC, and single-read molecular identifier groups were discarded before consensus assembly and CDR3 extraction. VDJtools was used for post-analysis of the clonotype tables, and diversity was normalized by down-sampling every dataset to the size of the smallest sample. Repertoire overlap clustering matched CDR3 amino acid but not nucleotide sequences to correct batch-related cross-sample contamination. Using fastp at Q25 and MiXCR, TCRdb reprocessed the public reads and kept productive beta chains. Every distinct CDR3 protein forms one entry, paired with its most common genes and DNA. In this record, the V and J calls reflect TCRdb's handling and not the investigators' own analysis. This sample is represented by hundreds of thousands of distinct CDR3 sequences; 25% to 30% of them were singletons. Around 0.56% of the sample belongs to the ten largest clones.

Regarding this clonotype: It has no known antigen specificity. One base away there is no much larger clone; base qualities are not given.

To demonstrate the VDJtools post-analysis software, the study profiled TCR beta repertoires from the peripheral blood of about a dozen young patients with multiple sclerosis. The multiple sclerosis patients were children and adolescents ranging in age from roughly 6 to 16 years. As encoded in the germline V gene (reference sequence), CDR1 is LGHDT while CDR2 is YNNKEL. From the cysteine up to the phenylalanine, the CDR3 has a length of 15 residues. Just the 45-base CDR3 DNA is kept, in frame starting at base 1. At the junction V is shortened by 4 bases and J by 0 bases, with 10 bases in between. The chain couples TRBV3-1 to TRBJ1-5, with no reliable assignment of the D segment. This receptor was taken from a girl aged 10 to 17 with multiple sclerosis. Sequencing input: blood. The CDR3 here reads CASSPQYYSNQPQHF. Here is the DNA: TGTGCCAGCAGCCCCCAGTATTATAGCAATCAGCCCCAGCATTTT. This CDR3, with the reference TRBV3-1 and TRBJ1-5 proteins standing in past its ends, gives the full variable domain DTAVSQTPKYLVTQMGNDKSIKCEQNLGHDTMYWYKQDSKKFLKIMFSYNNKELIINETVPNRFSPKSPDKAHLNLHINSLELGDSAVYFCASSPQYYSNQPQHFGDGTRLSIL.